This TCR beta chain originates from a study of blood T cell repertoires in COVID-19. Study-level background: Whether acute or convalescent, the COVID-19 samples came from the United States, Italy and Spain. In each case, the material was cDNA or gDNA derived from T cells, B-cell-depleted T cells, or PBMCs.

Per the study methods: Estimation of nucleated cell counts was performed using reference gene primer amplification. TCRdb keeps only in-frame clones here, not all; method: immunoSEQ multiplex PCR. V and J calls and clone size are as listed in that table; D and trimming were resolved from the DNA. The sample has about 37,000 clones, nearly 90% seen once. This clone was recorded once. The CDR3 is made up of 17 amino acids. Trimming pared 6 bases from V and 0 bases from J, leaving 18 bases between. CDR1 and CDR2 from the germline V gene are MDHEN and SYDVKM. The chain links TRBV28 to TRBJ2-1; perhaps TRBD1 as D (5 bases). Sequenced: peripheral blood. This TCR derives from a man in his 60s with active COVID-19. The CDR3 reads CASSPKALTASYNEQFF. DNA for the CDR3: TGTGCCAGCAGCCCTAAGGCCCTGACAGCCTCCTACAATGAGCAGTTCTTC. Filled out from reference TRBV28 and TRBJ2-1, the complete variable domain reads DVKVTQSSRYLVKRTGEKVFLECVQDMDHENMFWYRQDPGLGLRLIYFSYDVKMKEKGDIPEGYSVSREKKERFSLILESASTNQTSMYLCASSPKALTASYNEQFFGPGTRLTVL.